This T cell receptor beta chain was sequenced during a study of radiation and T cells in renal cell carcinoma. As to time point: blood 4 weeks post-SBRT, at nephrectomy. Treatment: 15 Gy SBRT to primary tumor, nephrectomy 4 weeks later. Nephrectomy followed 15 Gy stereotactic body radiation by 4 weeks. Blood was sampled at baseline, 2 weeks and 4 weeks after SBRT. Whole-study results and caveats: Baseline intratumoral clonotype presence is unknown without pretreatment biopsies. Top tumor clonotypes rose in blood 2 weeks post-radiation, then contracted.

With regard to this clone: Its antigen is not known.

Clones were sequenced by immunoSEQ multiplex PCR, and TCRdb holds only the in-frame ones, with some missing. The top ten clones hold around 7% of a sample with 50,000 to 65,000 clones, about three quarters of them seen once. Here the sequenced sample was blood, taken from a patient whose treatment included radiotherapy and nephrectomy. The sequence came from a man aged 55-75 years with renal cell carcinoma.

The CDR3 region is CASSGLAGGTDTQYF. The CDR3 DNA reads TGTGCCAGCAGTGGACTAGCGGGTGGAACAGATACGCAGTATTTT. This rearrangement joins TRBV25-1 to TRBJ2-3, with 10 bases aligning to TRBD2. Per germline, CDR1 MGHDK and CDR2 SYGVNS. The CDR3 consists of 15 residues. After removal of 4 bases from V and 3 bases from J, the junction contained 4 bases not matched to a gene.